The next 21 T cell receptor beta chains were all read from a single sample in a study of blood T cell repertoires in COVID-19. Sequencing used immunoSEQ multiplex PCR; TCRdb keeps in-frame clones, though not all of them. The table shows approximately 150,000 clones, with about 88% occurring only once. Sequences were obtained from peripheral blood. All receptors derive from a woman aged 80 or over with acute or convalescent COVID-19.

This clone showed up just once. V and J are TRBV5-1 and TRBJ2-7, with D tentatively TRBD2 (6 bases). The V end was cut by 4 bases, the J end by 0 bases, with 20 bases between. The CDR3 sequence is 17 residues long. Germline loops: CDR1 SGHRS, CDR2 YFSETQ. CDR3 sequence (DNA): TGCGCCAGCAGCCACGATTATTCGGGACTGTTCTCCTACGAGCAGTACTTC. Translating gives CASSHDYSGLFSYEQYF. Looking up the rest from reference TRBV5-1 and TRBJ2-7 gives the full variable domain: KAGVTQTPRYLIKTRGQQVTLSCSPISGHRSVSWYQQTPGQGLQFLFEYFSETQRNKGNFPGRFSGRQFSNSRSEMNVSTLELGDSALYLCASSHDYSGLFSYEQYFGPGTRLTVT.

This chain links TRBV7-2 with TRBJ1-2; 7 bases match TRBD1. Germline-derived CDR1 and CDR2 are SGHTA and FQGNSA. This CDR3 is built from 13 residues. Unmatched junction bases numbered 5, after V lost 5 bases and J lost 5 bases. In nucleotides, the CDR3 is TGTGCCAGCAGCCAAGGGACAGAGTATGGCTACACCTTC. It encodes CASSQGTEYGYTF.

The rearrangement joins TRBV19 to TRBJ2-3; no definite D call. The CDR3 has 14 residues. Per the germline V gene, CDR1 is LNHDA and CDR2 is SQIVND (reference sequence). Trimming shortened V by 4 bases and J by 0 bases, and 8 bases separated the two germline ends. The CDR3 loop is CASSSQFSTDTQYF. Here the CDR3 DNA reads TGTGCCAGTAGTAGCCAGTTTAGCACAGATACGCAGTATTTT.

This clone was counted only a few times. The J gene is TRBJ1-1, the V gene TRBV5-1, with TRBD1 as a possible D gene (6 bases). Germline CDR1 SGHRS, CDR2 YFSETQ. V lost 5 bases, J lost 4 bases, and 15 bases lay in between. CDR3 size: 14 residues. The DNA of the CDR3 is TGCGCCAGCAGTTACGGCACAGGGAGCACTGAAGCTTTCTTT. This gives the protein CASSYGTGSTEAFF.

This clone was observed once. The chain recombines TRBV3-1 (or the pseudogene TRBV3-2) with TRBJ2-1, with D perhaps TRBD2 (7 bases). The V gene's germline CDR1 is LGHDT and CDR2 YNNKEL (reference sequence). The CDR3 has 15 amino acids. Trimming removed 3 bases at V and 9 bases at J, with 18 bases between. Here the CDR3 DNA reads TGTGCCAGCAGCCAGGAGGGGGGGGGCCGTGGTGAGCAGTTCTTC. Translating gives CASSQEGGGRGEQFF.

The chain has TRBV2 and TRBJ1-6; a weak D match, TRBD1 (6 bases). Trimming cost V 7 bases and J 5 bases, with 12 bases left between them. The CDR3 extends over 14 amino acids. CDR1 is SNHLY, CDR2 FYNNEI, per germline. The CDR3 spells CASTGQRNNSPLHF. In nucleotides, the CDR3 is TGTGCCAGCACCGGACAGCGGAATAATTCACCCCTCCACTTT.

The CDR3 sequence is CASSTQPGELFF. In DNA form, the CDR3 reads TGTGCCAGCAGCACACAGCCCGGGGAGCTGTTTTTT. The gene calls are TRBV5-5 and TRBJ2-2; D is unresolved. The CDR3 loop spans 12 amino acids. V shed 4 bases and J shed 6 bases, with 7 bases lying between them. Germline CDR1 is SGHKS and CDR2 is YYEKEE (reference sequence).

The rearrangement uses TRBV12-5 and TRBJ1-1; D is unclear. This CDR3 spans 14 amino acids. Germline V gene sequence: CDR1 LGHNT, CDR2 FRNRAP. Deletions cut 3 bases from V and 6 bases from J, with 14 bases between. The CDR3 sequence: CASGLGVLGAEAFF. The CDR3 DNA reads TGTGCTAGTGGTTTAGGCGTACTAGGCGCTGAAGCTTTCTTT.

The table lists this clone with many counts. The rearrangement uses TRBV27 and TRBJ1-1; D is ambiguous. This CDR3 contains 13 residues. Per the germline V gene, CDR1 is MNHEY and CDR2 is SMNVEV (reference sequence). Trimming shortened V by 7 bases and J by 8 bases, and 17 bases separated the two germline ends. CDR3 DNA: TGTGCCAGCAACTCTCCGGTGACGGGGGAAGCTTTCTTT. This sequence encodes CASNSPVTGEAFF.

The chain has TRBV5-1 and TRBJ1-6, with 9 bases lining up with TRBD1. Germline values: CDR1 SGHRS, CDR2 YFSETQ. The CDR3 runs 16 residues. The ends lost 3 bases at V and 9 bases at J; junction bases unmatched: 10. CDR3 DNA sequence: TGCGCCAGCAGCTCCTTCCAACGGGACAGGGCTTCACCCCTCCACTTT. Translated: CASSSFQRDRASPLHF.

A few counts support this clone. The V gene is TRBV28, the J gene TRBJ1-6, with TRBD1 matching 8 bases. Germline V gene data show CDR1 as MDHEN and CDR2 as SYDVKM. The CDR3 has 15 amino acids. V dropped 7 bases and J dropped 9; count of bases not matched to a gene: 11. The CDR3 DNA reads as TGTGCCAGCACTCGGGACAGGTCGATTGGTTCACCCCTCCACTTT. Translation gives CASTRDRSIGSPLHF.

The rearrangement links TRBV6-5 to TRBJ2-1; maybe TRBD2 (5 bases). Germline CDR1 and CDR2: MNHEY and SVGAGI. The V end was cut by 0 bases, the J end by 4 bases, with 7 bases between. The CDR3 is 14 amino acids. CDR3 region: CASSYSPGYNEQFF. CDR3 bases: TGTGCCAGCAGTTACTCTCCGGGGTACAATGAGCAGTTCTTC.

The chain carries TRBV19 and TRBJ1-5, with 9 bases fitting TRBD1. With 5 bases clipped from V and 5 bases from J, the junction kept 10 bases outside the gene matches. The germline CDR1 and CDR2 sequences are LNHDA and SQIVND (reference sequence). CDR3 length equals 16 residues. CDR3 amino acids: CASSPTGGRIDQPQHF. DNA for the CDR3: TGTGCCAGTAGTCCCACAGGGGGCAGGATCGATCAGCCCCAGCATTTT.

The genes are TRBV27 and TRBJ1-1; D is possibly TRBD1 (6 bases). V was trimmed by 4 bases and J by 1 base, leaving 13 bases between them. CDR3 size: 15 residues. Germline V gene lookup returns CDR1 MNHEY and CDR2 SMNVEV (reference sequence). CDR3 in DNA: TGTGCCAGCAGTTCCTACAGGGTCGGGAACACTGAAGCTTTCTTT. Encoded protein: CASSSYRVGNTEAFF.

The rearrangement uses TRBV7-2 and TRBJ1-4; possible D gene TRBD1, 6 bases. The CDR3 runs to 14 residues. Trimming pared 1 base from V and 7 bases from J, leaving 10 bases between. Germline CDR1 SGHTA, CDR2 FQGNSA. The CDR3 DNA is TGTGCCAGCAGCTTAGGGGGGACAACTGAAAAACTGTTTTTT. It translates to CASSLGGTTEKLFF.

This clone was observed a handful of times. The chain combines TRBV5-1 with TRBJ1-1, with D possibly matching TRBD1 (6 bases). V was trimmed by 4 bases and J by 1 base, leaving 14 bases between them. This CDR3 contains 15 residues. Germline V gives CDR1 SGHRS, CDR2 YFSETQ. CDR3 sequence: CASSRGQFSNTEAFF. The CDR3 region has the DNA TGCGCCAGCAGCCGCGGACAGTTTTCGAACACTGAAGCTTTCTTT.

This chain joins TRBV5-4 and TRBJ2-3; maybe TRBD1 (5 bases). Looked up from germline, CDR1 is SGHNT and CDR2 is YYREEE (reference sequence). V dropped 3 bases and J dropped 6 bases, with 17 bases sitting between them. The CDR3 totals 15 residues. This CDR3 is CASSSPGRVGDTQYF. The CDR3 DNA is TGTGCCAGCAGCTCCCCAGGCAGGGTGGGGGATACGCAGTATTTT.

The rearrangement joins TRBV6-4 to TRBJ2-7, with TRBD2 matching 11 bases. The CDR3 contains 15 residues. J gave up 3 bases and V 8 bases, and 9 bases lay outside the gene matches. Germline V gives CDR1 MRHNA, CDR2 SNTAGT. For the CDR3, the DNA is TGTGCCAGCGAGCGACTAGCGGGAAGTTACTACGAGCAGTACTTC. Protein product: CASERLAGSYYEQYF.

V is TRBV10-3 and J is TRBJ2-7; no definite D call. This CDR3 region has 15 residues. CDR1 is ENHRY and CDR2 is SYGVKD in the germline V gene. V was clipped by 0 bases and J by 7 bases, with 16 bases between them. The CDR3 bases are TGTGCCATCAGTGAGTCAAGCAGGAATTCTGGTGAGCAGTACTTC. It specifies CAISESSRNSGEQYF.

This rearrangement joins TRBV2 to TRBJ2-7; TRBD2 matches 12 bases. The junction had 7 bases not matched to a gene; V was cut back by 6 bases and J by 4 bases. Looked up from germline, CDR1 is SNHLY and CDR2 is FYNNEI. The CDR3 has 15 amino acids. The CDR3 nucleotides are TGTGCCAGCAGCCATTCTAGCGGGAGGGGATACGAGCAGTACTTC. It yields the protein CASSHSSGRGYEQYF. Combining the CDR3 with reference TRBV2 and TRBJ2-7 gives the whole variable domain EPEVTQTPSHQVTQMGQEVILRCVPISNHLYFYWYRQILGQKVEFLVSFYNNEISEKSEIFDDQFSVERPDGSNFTLKIRSTKLEDSAMYFCASSHSSGRGYEQYFGPGTRLTVT.

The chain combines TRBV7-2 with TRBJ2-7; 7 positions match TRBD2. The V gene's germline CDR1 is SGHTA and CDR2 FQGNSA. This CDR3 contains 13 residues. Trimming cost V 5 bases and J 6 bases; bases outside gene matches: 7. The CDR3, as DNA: TGTGCCAGCAGCCTGGGAGGGGAGGGCGAGCAGTACTTC. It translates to CASSLGGEGEQYF.